This T cell receptor beta chain stems from a study of STAT5B mutations in CD4+ large granular lymphocyte leukemia. General observations from the study: No patients shared main leukemic clonotypes, though around 24% appeared at low frequency elsewhere.

Remarks on this clone: No antigen is known for it.

Germline loops: CDR1 SQVTM, CDR2 ANQGSEA. The CDR3 spans 17 residues. The V and J ends lost 0 bases and 2 bases, in that order; junction bases with no gene match: 9. TCRdb's copy holds only in-frame clones and misses some; the assay was immunoSEQ multiplex PCR. The data hold 30,000 to 40,000 clones, with almost 85% observed a single time. The chain recombines TRBV29-1 with TRBJ2-7, with TRBD1 identical over 11 bases. Sequencing was done on a sample of CD4+ T cells from blood buffy coats. The clonotype was recovered from a human donor in good health. The chain's CDR3 is CSVEDIGTGGITYEQYF. DNA of the CDR3: TGCAGCGTTGAAGACATAGGGACAGGGGGAATAACCTACGAGCAGTACTTC.